Listed here are 21 T cell receptor beta chains from one sample, sequenced in a study of blood T cell repertoires in COVID-19. Profiled with immunoSEQ multiplex PCR; TCRdb holds only in-frame clones, not every one. The sample holds approximately 240,000 clones, approximately 90% seen once. Sequencing was carried out using peripheral blood. These receptors were taken from a woman in her thirties or forties who had recovered from COVID-19.

There are a few counts of this clone. V gene TRBV19 combines with J gene TRBJ1-2; 7 bases fit TRBD1. The CDR3 is made up of 14 amino acids. Germline V lookup: CDR1 LNHDA, CDR2 SQIVND (reference sequence). The V gene end was trimmed by 8 bases and the J gene end by 2 bases; junction bases not matched to a gene: 8. The CDR3 reads CASGFSGGNYGYTF. The CDR3 DNA reads TGTGCCAGTGGATTTTCAGGGGGAAACTATGGCTACACCTTC.

The rearrangement links TRBV6-2 or TRBV6-3 to TRBJ2-3; no clear D. This CDR3 region has 14 residues. Per the germline V gene, CDR1 is MNHEY and CDR2 is SVGEGT. V was shortened by 4 bases and J by 3 bases, with 11 bases between the two germline ends. The CDR3 region has the DNA TGTGCCAGCAGTTTCCCGCCCGCGACAGATACGCAGTATTTT. Translating it yields CASSFPPATDTQYF.

This clone has more than one count but fewer than ten. The chain is built from TRBV5-4 and TRBJ1-2; possibly TRBD1 for D (5 bases). This CDR3 has 12 residues. The germline V gene has CDR1 SGHNT and CDR2 YYREEE (reference sequence). Trimming shortened V by 4 bases and J by 8 bases, and 12 bases separated the two germline ends. The CDR3 is CASSTKQDGYTF. CDR3 bases: TGTGCCAGCAGCACGAAACAGGACGGCTACACCTTC.

This clone was recorded only once. The chain joins TRBV5-1 to TRBJ1-4, with 7 bases identical to TRBD1. The CDR3 is made up of 15 amino acids. Germline V gene sequence: CDR1 SGHRS, CDR2 YFSETQ. The trim removed 4 bases at V and 7 bases at J, leaving 10 bases unmatched. The chain's CDR3 is CASSQGGSALEKLFF. CDR3 in DNA: TGCGCCAGCAGCCAGGGGGGTTCGGCGCTTGAAAAACTGTTTTTT.

The chain combines TRBV28 with TRBJ2-2; tentative D call: TRBD2 (7 bases). This CDR3 comprises 18 residues. Trimming removed 8 bases from V and 0 bases from J, with 22 bases in between. Per germline, CDR1 MDHEN and CDR2 SYDVKM. This CDR3 is CASRGAGTSPTNTGELFF. The CDR3 nucleotides read TGTGCCAGCCGGGGGGCAGGGACCTCTCCAACGAACACCGGGGAGCTGTTTTTT.

Points on this clone: Other DNA variants within this sample encode the same CDR3. This chain uses TRBV30 with TRBJ2-2; D possibly corresponds to TRBD2 (6 bases). The CDR3 loop spans 14 amino acids. Germline V gene data show CDR1 as GTSNPN and CDR2 as SVGIG (reference sequence). Trimming took 2 bases from V and 3 from J, leaving 10 bases between them. CDR3 sequence (DNA): TGTGCCTGGAGTCGGGACTCCTACACCGGGGAGCTGTTTTTT. It translates to CAWSRDSYTGELFF.

This clone was observed a single time. The DNA for the CDR3 is TGTGCCAGCAGCCCATTTGGGACAGGGGGCTTCTATGGGGCCAACGTCCTGACTTTC. Translating it yields CASSPFGTGGFYGANVLTF. V gene TRBV3-1 (or the pseudogene TRBV3-2) combines with J gene TRBJ2-6, with TRBD1 matching over 12 bases. Per the germline V gene, CDR1 is LGHDT and CDR2 is YNNKEL (reference sequence). V shed 4 bases, J shed 3 bases, and the junction held 10 bases outside the gene matches. This CDR3 has 19 residues.

The chain recombines TRBV2 with TRBJ1-4, with D possibly being TRBD1 (5 bases). V lost 2 bases to trimming and J lost 5 bases, with 12 bases between them. Germline V CDR1 and CDR2: SNHLY, FYNNEI. The CDR3 has 15 amino acids. CDR3 region: CASSEQKGRNEKLFF. The CDR3 DNA reads TGTGCCAGCAGTGAACAGAAGGGGCGGAATGAAAAACTGTTTTTT.

This clone was detected only once. The CDR3 DNA follows: TGCGCCAGCAGCTTGTTTACGGGGGGGCGTCAAGAGACCCAGTACTTC. This encodes CASSLFTGGRQETQYF. The chain employs TRBV5-1 and TRBJ2-5; 8 bases map to TRBD2. The ends lost 1 base at V and 2 bases at J; junction bases unmatched: 7. The CDR3 sequence is 16 residues long. Germline V gene lookup returns CDR1 SGHRS and CDR2 YFSETQ.

The chain carries TRBV19 and TRBJ2-7; a weak D match, TRBD1 (6 bases). The ends were cut back, 5 bases at V and 2 bases at J, with 10 bases in the middle. Per germline, CDR1 LNHDA and CDR2 SQIVND (reference sequence). This CDR3 has 13 amino acids. The CDR3 here is CASSPGQTYEQYF. CDR3 bases: TGTGCCAGTAGTCCGGGACAAACCTACGAGCAGTACTTC.

The genes are TRBV7-3 and TRBJ2-1, with 9 bases lining up with TRBD2. J gave up 5 bases and V 2 bases, and 4 bases lay outside the gene matches. The CDR3 has 15 amino acids. CDR1 and CDR2 from the germline V gene are SGHTA and FQGTGA. CDR3 sequence reads: CASSLGGRVDNEQFF. For the CDR3, the DNA is TGTGCCAGCAGCTTAGGCGGGAGGGTAGACAATGAGCAGTTCTTC.

V is TRBV12-3 or TRBV12-4 and J is TRBJ2-7; no firm D call. The CDR3 extends over 13 amino acids. V was clipped by 5 bases and J by 0 bases, with 8 bases between them. The CDR3 here is CASSRDNSYEQYF. The CDR3 coding sequence is TGTGCCAGCAGTCGCGACAACTCCTACGAGCAGTACTTC.

This chain joins TRBV5-1 and TRBJ2-1, with D perhaps TRBD2 (6 bases). Germline V gene data show CDR1 as SGHRS and CDR2 as YFSETQ. This CDR3 has 17 residues. V lost 4 bases and J lost 0, with 17 bases in between. The CDR3: CASSLQGRLGSYNEQFF. The CDR3 DNA is TGCGCCAGCAGCCTCCAAGGGAGGCTCGGCTCCTACAATGAGCAGTTCTTC.

The rearrangement links TRBV15 to TRBJ1-3; D remains unclear. The CDR3 length is 15 residues. V lost 5 bases to trimming and J lost 6 bases, with 17 bases between them. Per germline, CDR1 LNHNV and CDR2 YYDKDF (reference sequence). The CDR3 reads CATSVSDLGSNTIYF. The CDR3 DNA reads as TGTGCCACCAGCGTGAGCGACCTCGGATCAAACACCATATATTTT.

The genes are TRBV5-1 and TRBJ1-5, with D possibly matching TRBD1 (5 bases). V gave up 0 bases and J gave up 7 bases, with 11 bases separating them. Germline V lookup: CDR1 SGHRS, CDR2 YFSETQ. CDR3 length: 14 residues. CDR3: CASSLGREGQPQHF. The CDR3 DNA follows: TGCGCCAGCAGCTTGGGCAGGGAAGGGCAGCCCCAGCATTTT.

V and J are TRBV11-3 and TRBJ2-1; D is undetermined. Trimming removed 5 bases at V and 0 bases at J, with 11 bases between. Germline lookup yields CDR1 SGHNT and CDR2 YENEEA. There are 15 residues in the CDR3. The CDR3 loop reads CASSLKGDSYNEQFF. The CDR3 region has the DNA TGTGCCAGCAGCCTCAAAGGAGACTCCTACAATGAGCAGTTCTTC.

The chain recombines TRBV4-3 with TRBJ2-1; unclear D gene. This CDR3 has 15 residues. Germline values: CDR1 LGHNA, CDR2 YSLEER. V was clipped by 1 base and J by 7 bases, with 14 bases between them. The CDR3 here is CASSQAMVVRNEQFF. In DNA, the CDR3 is TGCGCCAGCAGCCAAGCGATGGTAGTGAGGAATGAGCAGTTCTTC.

The V and J genes are TRBV6-5 and TRBJ1-5, with no clear D. The V and J ends lost 6 bases and 3 bases respectively, with 12 bases between them. In germline, CDR1 is MNHEY, CDR2 SVGAGI. This CDR3 region has 14 residues. The CDR3 bases are TGTGCCAGCAGCCCACTCGCCGACAATCAGCCCCAGCATTTT. It codes for CASSPLADNQPQHF.

The chain is built from TRBV5-4 and TRBJ2-7; D call uncertain. Germline assignment: CDR1 SGHNT and CDR2 YYREEE (reference sequence). V was clipped by 0 bases and J by 5 bases, with 12 bases between them. This CDR3 contains 14 residues. The CDR3 region is CASSLGESGHEQYF. CDR3 bases: TGTGCCAGCAGCTTGGGCGAATCAGGCCACGAGCAGTACTTC.

This chain joins TRBV1 and TRBJ2-3; the table's D call TRBD1 went unverified against the DNA. TRBV1 is shown as a pseudogene. The CDR3 is 19 amino acids. In nucleotides, the CDR3 is TGCACCAGCAGCCACCTCCGTAGGCCAGGTGGGGCGCGACGAGATACGCAGTATTTT. This encodes CTSSHLRRPGGARRDTQYF.

This chain links TRBV5-1 with TRBJ2-4; tentative D call: TRBD2 (5 bases). V shed 0 bases and J shed 3 bases, with 7 bases lying between them. CDR1 and CDR2 from the germline V gene are SGHRS and YFSETQ. The CDR3 length is 14 residues. The CDR3 here is CASSLELVKNIQYF. The CDR3, as DNA: TGCGCCAGCAGCTTGGAACTAGTCAAAAACATTCAGTACTTC.